This TCR beta chain is drawn from a study of CD8+CD57+ T cells in acquired aplastic anemia. As for the study in general: Sorted CD4+ and CD8+ cells gave an average of approximately 3.1 ug of DNA. Notes on the study in general: The number of CD8+ CDR3 sequences shared by patients and controls was approximately 28. Patient and control CD8+ Simpson's diversity was not significantly different.

CDR1 and CDR2 (germline): SGDLS, YYNGEE. V was pared by 2 bases and J by 5 bases, with 6 bases of the junction left unmatched. The CDR3 length is 16 residues. Flow cytometry had shown expanded CD8+CD57+ cells in the patients chosen for sequencing. Severe acquired aplastic anemia was present in all patients. Genomic DNA constituted the template upon which TCR beta VDJ and CDR3 profiling was performed. TCRdb reprocessed the reads via MiXCR and lists one record per CDR3 protein. Here the sample spans about 470,000 distinct CDR3 sequences, around a third being singletons. This clonotype was detected ten times or more. Antigen specificity is unknown.

The origin of this receptor is a human donor with aplastic anemia. The sequencing sample was made of sorted CD4+, CD8+, or CD8+CD57+ T cells (not recorded which) from PBMCs. The V and J genes are TRBV9 and TRBJ2-1; 11 bases fit TRBD2. CDR3 sequence: CASSVGTSGAHNEQFF. CDR3 nucleotides: TGTGCCAGCAGCGTTGGGACTAGCGGAGCTCACAATGAGCAGTTCTTC. Full variable domain (rest looked up from reference TRBV9 and TRBJ2-1): DSGVTQTPKHLITATGQRVTLRCSPRSGDLSVYWYQQSLDQGLQFLIQYYNGEERAKGNILERFSAQQFPDLHSELNLSSLELGDSALYFCASSVGTSGAHNEQFFGPGTRLTVL.